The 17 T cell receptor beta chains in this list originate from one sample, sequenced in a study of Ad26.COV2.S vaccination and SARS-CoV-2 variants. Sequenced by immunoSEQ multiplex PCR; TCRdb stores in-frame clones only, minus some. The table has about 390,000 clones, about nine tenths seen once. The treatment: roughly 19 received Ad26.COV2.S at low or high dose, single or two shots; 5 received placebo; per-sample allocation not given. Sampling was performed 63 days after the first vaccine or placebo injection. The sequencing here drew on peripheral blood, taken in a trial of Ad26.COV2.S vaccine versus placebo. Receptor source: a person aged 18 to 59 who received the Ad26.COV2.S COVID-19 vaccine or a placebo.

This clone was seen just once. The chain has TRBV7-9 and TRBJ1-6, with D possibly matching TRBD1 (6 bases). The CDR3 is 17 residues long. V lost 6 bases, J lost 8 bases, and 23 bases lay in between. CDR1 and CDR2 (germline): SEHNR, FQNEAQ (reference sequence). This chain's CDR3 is CASSSSGAAVRHSPLHF. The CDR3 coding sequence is TGTGCCAGCAGTTCCTCAGGGGCCGCAGTAAGGCATTCACCCCTCCACTTT.

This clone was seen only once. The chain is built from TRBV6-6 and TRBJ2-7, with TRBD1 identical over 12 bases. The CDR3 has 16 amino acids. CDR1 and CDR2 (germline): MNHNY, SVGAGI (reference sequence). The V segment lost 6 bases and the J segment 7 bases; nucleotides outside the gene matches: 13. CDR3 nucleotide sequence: TGTGCCAGCAGCCCATATCCGGGACAGGGGGCGGGGGAGCAGTACTTC. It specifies CASSPYPGQGAGEQYF.

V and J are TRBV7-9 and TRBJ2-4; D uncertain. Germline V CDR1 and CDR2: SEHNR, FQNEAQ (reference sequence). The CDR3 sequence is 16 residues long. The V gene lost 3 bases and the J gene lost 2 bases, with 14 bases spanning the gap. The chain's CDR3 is CASSFFPGRTKNIQYF. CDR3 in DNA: TGTGCCAGCAGCTTTTTCCCCGGCCGAACCAAAAACATTCAGTACTTC.

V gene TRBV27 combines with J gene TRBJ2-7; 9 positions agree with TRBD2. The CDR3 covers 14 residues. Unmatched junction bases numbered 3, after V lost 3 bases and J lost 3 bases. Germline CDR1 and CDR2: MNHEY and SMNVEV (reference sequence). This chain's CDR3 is CASSFSGGFYEQYF. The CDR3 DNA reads TGTGCCAGCAGTTTTAGCGGGGGTTTCTACGAGCAGTACTTC.

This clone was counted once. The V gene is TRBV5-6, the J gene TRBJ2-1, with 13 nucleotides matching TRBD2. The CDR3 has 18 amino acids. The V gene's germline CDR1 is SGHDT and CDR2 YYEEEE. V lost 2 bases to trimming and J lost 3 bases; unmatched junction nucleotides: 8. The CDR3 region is CASSLPGLAGSHYNEQFF. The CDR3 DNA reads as TGTGCCAGCAGCTTACCGGGACTAGCGGGGTCTCACTACAATGAGCAGTTCTTC.

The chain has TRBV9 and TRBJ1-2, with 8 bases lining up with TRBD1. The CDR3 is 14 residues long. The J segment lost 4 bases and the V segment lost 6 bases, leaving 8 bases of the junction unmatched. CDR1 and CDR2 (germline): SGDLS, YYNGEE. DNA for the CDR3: TGTGCCAGCAATCGGGGGACAGGATTCTATGGCTACACCTTC. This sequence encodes CASNRGTGFYGYTF.

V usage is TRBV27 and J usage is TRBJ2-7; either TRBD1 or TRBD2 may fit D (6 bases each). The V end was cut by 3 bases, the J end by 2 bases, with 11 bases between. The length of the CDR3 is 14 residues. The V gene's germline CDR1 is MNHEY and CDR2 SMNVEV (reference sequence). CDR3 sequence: CASSLRGVTYEQYF. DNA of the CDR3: TGTGCCAGCAGTTTGAGGGGGGTAACCTACGAGCAGTACTTC.

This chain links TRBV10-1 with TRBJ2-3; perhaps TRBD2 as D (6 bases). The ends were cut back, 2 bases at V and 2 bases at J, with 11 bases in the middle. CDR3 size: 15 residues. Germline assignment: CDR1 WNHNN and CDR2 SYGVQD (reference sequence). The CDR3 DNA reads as TGCGCCAGCAGTGAGCGGGAGCGGAACACAGATACGCAGTATTTT. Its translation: CASSERERNTDTQYF.

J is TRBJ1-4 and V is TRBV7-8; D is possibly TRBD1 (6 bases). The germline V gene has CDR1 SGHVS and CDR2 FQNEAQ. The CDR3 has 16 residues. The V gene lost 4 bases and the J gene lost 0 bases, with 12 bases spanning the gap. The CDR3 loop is CASSSYRESTNEKLFF. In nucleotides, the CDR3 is TGTGCCAGCAGCTCCTACAGGGAATCAACTAATGAAAAACTGTTTTTT.

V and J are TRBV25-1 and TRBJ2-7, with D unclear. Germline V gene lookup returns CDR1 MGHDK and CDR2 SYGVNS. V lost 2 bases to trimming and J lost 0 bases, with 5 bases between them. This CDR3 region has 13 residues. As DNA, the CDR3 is TGTGCCAGCAGTGAAGTGAGCTCCTACGAGCAGTACTTC. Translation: CASSEVSSYEQYF.

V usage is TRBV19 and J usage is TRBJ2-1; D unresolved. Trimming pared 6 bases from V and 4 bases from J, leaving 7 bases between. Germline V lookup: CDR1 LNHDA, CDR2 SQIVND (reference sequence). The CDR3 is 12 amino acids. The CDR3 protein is CASREGYNEQFF. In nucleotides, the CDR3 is TGTGCCAGTAGGGAAGGATACAATGAGCAGTTCTTC. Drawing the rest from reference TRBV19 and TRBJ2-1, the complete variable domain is DGGITQSPKYLFRKEGQNVTLSCEQNLNHDAMYWYRQDPGQGLRLIYYSQIVNDFQKGDIAEGYSVSREKKESFPLTVTSAQKNPTAFYLCASREGYNEQFFGPGTRLTVL.

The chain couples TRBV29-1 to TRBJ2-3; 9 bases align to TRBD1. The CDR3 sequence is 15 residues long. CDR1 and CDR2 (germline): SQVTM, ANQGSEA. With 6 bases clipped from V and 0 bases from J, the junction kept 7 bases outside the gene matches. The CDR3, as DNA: TGCAGCGTCTCCTTACAGGGGGCGAGCACAGATACGCAGTATTTT. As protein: CSVSLQGASTDTQYF.

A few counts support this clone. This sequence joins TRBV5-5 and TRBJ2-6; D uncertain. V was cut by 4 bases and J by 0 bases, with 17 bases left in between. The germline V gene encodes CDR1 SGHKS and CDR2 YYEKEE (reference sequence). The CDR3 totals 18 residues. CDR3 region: CASSRVLFRSSGANVLTF. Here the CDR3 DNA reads TGTGCCAGCAGCCGAGTGCTTTTCCGAAGCTCTGGGGCCAACGTCCTGACTTTC. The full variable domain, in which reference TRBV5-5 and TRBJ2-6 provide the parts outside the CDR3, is DAGVTQSPTHLIKTRGQQVTLRCSPISGHKSVSWYQQVLGQGPQFIFQYYEKEERGRGNFPDRFSARQFPNYSSELNVNALLLGDSALYLCASSRVLFRSSGANVLTFGAGSRLTVL.

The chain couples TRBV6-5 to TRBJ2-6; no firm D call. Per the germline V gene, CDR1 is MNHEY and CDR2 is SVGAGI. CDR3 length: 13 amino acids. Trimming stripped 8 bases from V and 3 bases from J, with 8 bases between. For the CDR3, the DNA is TGTGCCAGCCATTGGGGTGGGGCCAACGTCCTGACTTTC. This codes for CASHWGGANVLTF.

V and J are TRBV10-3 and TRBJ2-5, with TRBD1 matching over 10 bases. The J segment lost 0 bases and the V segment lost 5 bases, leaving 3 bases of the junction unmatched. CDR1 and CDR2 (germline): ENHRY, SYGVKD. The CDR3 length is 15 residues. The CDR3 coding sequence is TGTGCCATCAGTTTCGGACAGGGGGACCAAGAGACCCAGTACTTC. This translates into CAISFGQGDQETQYF.

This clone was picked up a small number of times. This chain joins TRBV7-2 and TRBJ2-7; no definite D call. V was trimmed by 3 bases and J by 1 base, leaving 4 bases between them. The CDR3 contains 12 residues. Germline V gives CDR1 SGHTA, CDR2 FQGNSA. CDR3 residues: CASSLTSYEQYF. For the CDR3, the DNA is TGTGCCAGCAGCTTGACGTCCTACGAGCAGTACTTC. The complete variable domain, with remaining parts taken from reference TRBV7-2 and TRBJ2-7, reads GAGVSQSPSNKVTEKGKDVELRCDPISGHTALYWYRQSLGQGLEFLIYFQGNSAPDKSGLPSDRFSAERTGGSVSTLTIQRTQQEDSAVYLCASSLTSYEQYFGPGTRLTVT.

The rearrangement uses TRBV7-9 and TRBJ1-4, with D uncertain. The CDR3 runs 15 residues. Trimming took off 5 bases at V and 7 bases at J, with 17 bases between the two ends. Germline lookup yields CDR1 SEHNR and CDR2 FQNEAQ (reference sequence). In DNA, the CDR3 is TGTGCCAGCAGCCCCGACGGCGGTCTGGTTGAAAAACTGTTTTTT. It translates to CASSPDGGLVEKLFF.